This T cell receptor beta chain is drawn from a study of T-cell memory formation after mild COVID-19. In the study overall: For the most part, TCR clusters were specific to one donor.

General observations from the study: Second-wave clones peaking on day 37 lacked confirmed SARS-CoV-2 specificity. Cross-reactive memory apparently joined, as some responding clones appeared in pre-infection memory.

TCRdb fed the 5' RACE reads into MiXCR, producing one record per CDR3 protein. The sample contains some 340,000 distinct CDR3 sequences, 10% to 15% of which appear only once. The CDR3 runs 15 residues. With 5 bases clipped from V and 1 base from J, the junction kept 3 bases outside the gene matches. This clonotype was counted between two and nine times. Its antigen remains unidentified. The V call is TRBV12-3 or TRBV12-4, the J call TRBJ2-5; TRBD2 agrees at 11 bases. This TCR was recovered from a man aged 18 to 29 who had mild COVID-19 (a few samples of this study predate the infection). Cell type and time point are not known. The specimen sequenced was PBMCs or a T cell subset sorted from them (not recorded which). Here the CDR3 DNA reads TGTGCCAGCAGTCGACTAGCGGGGTCCCAAGAGACCCAGTACTTC. This translates into CASSRLAGSQETQYF.